This paragraph reports one T cell receptor beta chain. The antigen remains undetermined. This record belongs to a study of Ad26.COV2.S vaccination and SARS-CoV-2 variants. Across the whole study: Recipients of Ad26.COV2.S got it intramuscularly, once or twice 56 days apart. Overall study findings and caveats: Non-spike TCR breadth showed similarity between vaccine and placebo recipients. Total responses of T cells may have been underestimated by the analyses of TCR breadth and depth.

Indicated treatment: about 20 received Ad26.COV2.S at low or high dose, single or two shots; about 5 received placebo; per-sample allocation not given. All samples were drawn on day 63, counting from the first vaccine or placebo injection. With 2 bases removed from V and 1 base from J, the gap between germline ends came to 12 bases. CDR1 is GTSNPN and CDR2 is SVGIG in the germline V gene (reference sequence). The length of the CDR3 is 15 residues. Profiling relied on immunoSEQ multiplex PCR, and the TCRdb table lists in-frame clones only, not all of them. The table shows over 350,000 clones, with around nine tenths occurring only once.

This clonotype was sampled from a person between 18 and 59 years old who received the Ad26.COV2.S COVID-19 vaccine or a placebo. The chain has TRBV30 and TRBJ1-5; D is ambiguous. The input for sequencing was peripheral blood, taken in a trial of Ad26.COV2.S vaccine versus placebo. The CDR3 nucleotides read TGTGCCTGGAGTTACCCAGGACGGAGCAATCAGCCCCAGCATTTT. Its protein is CAWSYPGRSNQPQHF.